The clone carrying this T cell receptor beta chain was seen a few times. The authors took PBMCs from 10 ml fresh peripheral blood. This sample stems from a study of T cells in Graves' hyperthyroidism and ophthalmopathy. The investigators amplified TCR beta CDR3 regions from RNA transcripts. HTBI primers were the set used in a first-round RT-PCR of the TCR CDR3. TCRdb re-derived calls from the multiplex PCR reads in MiXCR, one entry per CDR3 protein. There are 600,000 to 750,000 distinct CDR3 sequences in the sample; roughly 17% occur only once, and about a sixth lies in the top ten. This TCR was sampled from a man aged 50 or older with Graves' hyperthyroidism. The sample taken for sequencing was blood.

For the CDR3, the DNA is TGTGCCAGCAGCCCCACTTCGGAGGGCATAAATGAAAAACTGTTTTTT. Its translation: CASSPTSEGINEKLFF. The gene calls are TRBV9 and TRBJ1-4; D ambiguous. The CDR3 covers 16 residues. The V end lost 4 bases, the J end lost 5 bases, and 18 bases lay between the germline ends. Looked up from germline, CDR1 is SGDLS and CDR2 is YYNGEE.